This entry concerns a single T cell receptor (beta chain). Its antigen is not yet known. No much larger clonotype is one base removed from it; base qualities were not supplied. This record comes from a study of blood T cell repertoires in COVID-19 (dated by TCRdb to 2018 to 2021). Describing the broader study: Samples covering the acute and convalescent phases of COVID-19 were provided by collaborators in the United States, Italy and Spain. A de-identified subject ID, COVID-19 status, age in years and sex were almost always included in the sample metadata. Where available, HLA class I and class II types were taken from metadata supplied by the sample provider and were not determined by assay-based typing. The prospective study material was composed of cDNA or gDNA derived from T cells, B-cell-depleted T cells, or PBMCs. The samples were drawn from the first 160 participants of the ongoing ImmuneRACE study and from 950 to 1,500 subjects provided by 6 global collaborators. Subjects who had been exposed to COVID-19, were actively infected with it, or had recovered from it provided the deeply sampled blood TCRbeta repertoires that made up the dataset. A freely available public database, intended as a resource for researchers studying the immune response to SARS-CoV-2, is where the repertoires were released. General study outcomes and caveats: The quantity of clinical and demographic metadata differed by source and by participant and was supplied without curation.

TCRbeta CDR3 regions were amplified from genomic DNA using the immunoSEQ Assay, a bias-controlled multiplex PCR. Per the authors' processing: Within the assay, amplification of reference gene primers was used to estimate how many nucleated cells each sample contained. To quantify the absolute abundance of each unique TCRbeta CDR3 rearrangement, sequence reads were collapsed and filtered. Productive Simpson clonality was computed per sample as the square root of Simpson's diversity index over productive rearrangements. TCRdb mirrors the immuneACCESS table, restricted to in-frame sequences. Some clones are absent from its copies; in checked studies, under half trace to an unresolved V gene, and the reason for the others is unknown. V, J and clone size are taken as reported in that table, and D and trimming were inferred from the DNA itself. The sample records about 170,000 clones, approximately 92% of which are singletons. The ten largest clones capture over 3.5% of the sample.

The collaborating institutions used their own protocols to collect whole blood in K2EDTA tubes. For TCRbeta analysis, collaborators shipped samples in one of three forms: frozen whole blood, isolated PBMCs, or DNA extracted from either of those sample types. Counted from cysteine to phenylalanine, this CDR3 has 14 amino acids. The DNA shown is the 42-base CDR3, in frame from base 1. Per the germline V gene (reference sequence), LNHDA is the CDR1 and SQIVND is the CDR2. V sheds 5 bases and J sheds 1 base, leaving 11 bases between their ends. The sequenced material came from peripheral blood. The chain employs TRBV19 and TRBJ1-1; the D gene cannot be resolved reliably. The sequence derives from a woman between 45 and 65 years old with acute or convalescent COVID-19. The nucleotides are TGTGCCAGTAGTTATGTTGAGGGGAACACTGAAGCTTTCTTT. Translated, this is CASSYVEGNTEAFF.